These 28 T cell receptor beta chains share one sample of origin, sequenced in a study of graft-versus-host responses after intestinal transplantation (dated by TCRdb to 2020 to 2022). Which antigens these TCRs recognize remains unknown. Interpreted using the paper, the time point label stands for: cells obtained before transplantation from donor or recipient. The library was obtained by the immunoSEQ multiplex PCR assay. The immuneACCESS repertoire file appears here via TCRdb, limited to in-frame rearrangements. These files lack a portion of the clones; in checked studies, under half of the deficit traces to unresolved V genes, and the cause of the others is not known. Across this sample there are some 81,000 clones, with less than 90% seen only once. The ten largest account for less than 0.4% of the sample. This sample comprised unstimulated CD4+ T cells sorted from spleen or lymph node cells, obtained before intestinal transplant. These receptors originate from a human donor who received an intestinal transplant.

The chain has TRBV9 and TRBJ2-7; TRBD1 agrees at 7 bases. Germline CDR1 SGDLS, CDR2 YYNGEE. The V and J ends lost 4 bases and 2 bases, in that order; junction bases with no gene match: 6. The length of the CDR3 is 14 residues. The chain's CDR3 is CASSRGQIAYEQYF. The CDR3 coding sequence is TGTGCCAGCAGCAGGGGACAGATCGCCTACGAGCAGTACTTC.

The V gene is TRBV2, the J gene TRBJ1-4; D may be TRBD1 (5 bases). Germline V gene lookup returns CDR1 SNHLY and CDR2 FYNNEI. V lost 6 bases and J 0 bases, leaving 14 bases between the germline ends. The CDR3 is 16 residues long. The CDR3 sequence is CASRGPGLATNEKLFF. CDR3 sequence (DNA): TGTGCCAGCAGGGGGCCGGGACTCGCAACTAATGAAAAACTGTTTTTT. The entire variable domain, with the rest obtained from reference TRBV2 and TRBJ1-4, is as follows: EPEVTQTPSHQVTQMGQEVILRCVPISNHLYFYWYRQILGQKVEFLVSFYNNEISEKSEIFDDQFSVERPDGSNFTLKIRSTKLEDSAMYFCASRGPGLATNEKLFFGSGTQLSVL.

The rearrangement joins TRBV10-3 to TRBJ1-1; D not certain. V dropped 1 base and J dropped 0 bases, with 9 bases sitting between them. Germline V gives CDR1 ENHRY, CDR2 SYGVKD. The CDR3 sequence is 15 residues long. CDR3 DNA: TGTGCCATCAGTGAGTATCAGGTCATGAACACTGAAGCTTTCTTT. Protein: CAISEYQVMNTEAFF.

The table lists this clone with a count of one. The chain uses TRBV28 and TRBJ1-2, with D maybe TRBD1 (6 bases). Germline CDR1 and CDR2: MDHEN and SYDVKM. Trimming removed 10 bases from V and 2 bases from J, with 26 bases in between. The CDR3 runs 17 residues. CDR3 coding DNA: TGTGCCACCTACGAATACCGGGACAATGAAAGGAACTATGGCTACACCTTC. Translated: CATYEYRDNERNYGYTF.

The CDR3 loop reads CASSYLDRGNEKLFF. In DNA form, the CDR3 reads TGTGCCAGCAGTTACTTGGACAGGGGAAATGAAAAACTGTTTTTT. This sequence joins TRBV6-6 and TRBJ1-4, with TRBD1 identical over 9 bases. Per the germline V gene, CDR1 is MNHNY and CDR2 is SVGAGI (reference sequence). Trimming removed 1 base from V and 5 bases from J; junction bases left unmatched: 2. The CDR3 covers 15 residues.

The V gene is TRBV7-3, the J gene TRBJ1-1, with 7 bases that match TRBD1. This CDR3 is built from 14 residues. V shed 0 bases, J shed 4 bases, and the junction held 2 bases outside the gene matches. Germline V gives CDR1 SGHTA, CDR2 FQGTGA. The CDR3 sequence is CASSLTSGGTEAFF. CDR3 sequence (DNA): TGTGCCAGCAGCTTAACCTCAGGGGGCACTGAAGCTTTCTTT. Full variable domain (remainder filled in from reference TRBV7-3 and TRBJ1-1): GAGVSQTPSNKVTEKGKYVELRCDPISGHTALYWYRQSLGQGPEFLIYFQGTGAADDSGLPNDRFFAVRPEGSVSTLKIQRTERGDSAVYLCASSLTSGGTEAFFGQGTRLTVV.

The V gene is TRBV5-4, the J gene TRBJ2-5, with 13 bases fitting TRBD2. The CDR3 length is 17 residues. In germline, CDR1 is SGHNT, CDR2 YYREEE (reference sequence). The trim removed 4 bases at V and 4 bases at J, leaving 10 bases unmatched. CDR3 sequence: CASSGQTSGRSLETQYF. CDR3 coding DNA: TGTGCCAGCAGCGGACAGACTAGCGGGAGGTCCCTAGAGACCCAGTACTTC.

The CDR3 protein is CASSQDFRSSGNTIYF. DNA for the CDR3: TGTGCCAGCAGCCAAGACTTCCGGTCCTCTGGAAACACCATATATTTT. The V and J genes are TRBV4-2 and TRBJ1-3; D gene unclear. This CDR3 region has 16 residues. The V gene lost 0 bases and the J gene lost 0 bases, with 9 bases spanning the gap. In germline, CDR1 is LGHNA, CDR2 YNFKEQ.

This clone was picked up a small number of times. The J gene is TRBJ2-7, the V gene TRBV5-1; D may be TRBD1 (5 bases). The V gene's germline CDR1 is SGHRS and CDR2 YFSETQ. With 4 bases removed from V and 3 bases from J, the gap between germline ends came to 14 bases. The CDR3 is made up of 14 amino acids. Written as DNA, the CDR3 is TGCGCCAGCAGCATGGACACCTCCAACTACGAGCAGTACTTC. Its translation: CASSMDTSNYEQYF.

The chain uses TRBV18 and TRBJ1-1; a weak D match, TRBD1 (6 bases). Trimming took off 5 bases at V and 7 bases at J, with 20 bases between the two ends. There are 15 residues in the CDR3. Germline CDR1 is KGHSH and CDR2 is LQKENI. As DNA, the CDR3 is TGTGCCAGCTCAGATACGCCGGGGGGGCCCCGTGAAGCTTTCTTT. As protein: CASSDTPGGPREAFF.

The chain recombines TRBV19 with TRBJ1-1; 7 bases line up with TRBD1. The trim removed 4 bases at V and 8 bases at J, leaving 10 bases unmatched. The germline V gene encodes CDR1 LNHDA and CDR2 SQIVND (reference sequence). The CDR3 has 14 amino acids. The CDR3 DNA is TGTGCCAGTAGTACACAGGGGCCTTGGGGAGAAGCTTTCTTT. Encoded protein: CASSTQGPWGEAFF. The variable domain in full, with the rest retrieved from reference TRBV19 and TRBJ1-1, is DGGITQSPKYLFRKEGQNVTLSCEQNLNHDAMYWYRQDPGQGLRLIYYSQIVNDFQKGDIAEGYSVSREKKESFPLTVTSAQKNPTAFYLCASSTQGPWGEAFFGQGTRLTVV.

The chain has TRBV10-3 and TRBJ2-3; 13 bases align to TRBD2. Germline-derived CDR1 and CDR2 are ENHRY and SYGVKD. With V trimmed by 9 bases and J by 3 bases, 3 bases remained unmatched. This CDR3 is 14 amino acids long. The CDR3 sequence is CAIQTSGRTDTQYF. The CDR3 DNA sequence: TGTGCCATACAGACTAGCGGGAGGACAGATACGCAGTATTTT.

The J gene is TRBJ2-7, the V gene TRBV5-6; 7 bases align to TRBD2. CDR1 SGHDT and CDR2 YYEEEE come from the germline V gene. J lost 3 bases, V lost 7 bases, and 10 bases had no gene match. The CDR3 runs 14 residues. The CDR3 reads CASLGSGGDYEQYF. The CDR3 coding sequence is TGTGCCAGCTTGGGGTCGGGAGGCGACTACGAGCAGTACTTC.

CDR3 sequence: CASSLLGAYGYTF. CDR3 nucleotide sequence: TGTGCCAGCAGTTTATTAGGGGCCTATGGCTACACCTTC. The chain combines TRBV28 with TRBJ1-2; TRBD1 might be the D (5 bases). Germline lookup yields CDR1 MDHEN and CDR2 SYDVKM. The CDR3 spans 13 residues. V shed 1 base and J shed 4 bases, with 7 bases lying between them.

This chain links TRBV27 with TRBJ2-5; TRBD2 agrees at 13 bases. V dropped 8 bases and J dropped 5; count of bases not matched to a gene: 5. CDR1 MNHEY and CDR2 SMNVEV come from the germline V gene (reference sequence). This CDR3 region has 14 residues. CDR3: CASSGLAGLETQYF. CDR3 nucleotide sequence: TGTGCCAGCTCGGGACTAGCGGGGTTGGAGACCCAGTACTTC.

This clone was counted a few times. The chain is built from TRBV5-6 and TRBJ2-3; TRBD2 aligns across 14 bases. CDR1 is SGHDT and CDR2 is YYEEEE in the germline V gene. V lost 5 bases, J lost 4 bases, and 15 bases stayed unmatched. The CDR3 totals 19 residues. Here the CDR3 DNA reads TGTGCCAGCAGGCAGACTAGCGGGAGGGCCTCGCGCGGGGCAGATACGCAGTATTTT. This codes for CASRQTSGRASRGADTQYF.

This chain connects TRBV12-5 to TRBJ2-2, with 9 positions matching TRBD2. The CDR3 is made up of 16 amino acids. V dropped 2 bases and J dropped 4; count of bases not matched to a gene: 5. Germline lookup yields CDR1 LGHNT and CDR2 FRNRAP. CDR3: CASGLFSGGLTGELFF. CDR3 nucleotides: TGTGCTAGTGGTTTGTTTAGCGGGGGCCTCACCGGGGAGCTGTTTTTT.

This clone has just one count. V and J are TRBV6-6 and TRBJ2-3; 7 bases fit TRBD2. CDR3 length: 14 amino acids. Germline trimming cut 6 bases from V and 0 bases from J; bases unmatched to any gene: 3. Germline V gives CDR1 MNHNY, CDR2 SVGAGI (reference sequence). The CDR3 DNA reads TGTGCCAGCAGGCCTAGCGGTAGCACAGATACGCAGTATTTT. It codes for CASRPSGSTDTQYF.

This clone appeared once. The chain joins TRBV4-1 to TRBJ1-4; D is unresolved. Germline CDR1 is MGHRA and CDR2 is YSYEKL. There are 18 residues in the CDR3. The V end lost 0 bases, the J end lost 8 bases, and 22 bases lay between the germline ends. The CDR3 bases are TGCGCCAGCAGCCAAGAAGTTTTTTCTTTAGCCTTTGGGGAAAAACTGTTTTTT. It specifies CASSQEVFSLAFGEKLFF.

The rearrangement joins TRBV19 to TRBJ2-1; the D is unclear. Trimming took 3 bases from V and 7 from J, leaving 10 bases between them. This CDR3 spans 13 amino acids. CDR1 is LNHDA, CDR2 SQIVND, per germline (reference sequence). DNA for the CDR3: TGTGCCAGTAGTATCTTTACGCGAAATGAGCAGTTCTTC. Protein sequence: CASSIFTRNEQFF.

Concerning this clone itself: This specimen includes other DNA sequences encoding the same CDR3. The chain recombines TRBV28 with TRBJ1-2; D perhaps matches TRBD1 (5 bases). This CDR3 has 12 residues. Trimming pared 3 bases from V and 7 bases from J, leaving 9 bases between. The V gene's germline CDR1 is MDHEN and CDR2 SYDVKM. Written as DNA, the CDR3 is TGTGCCAGCAGTTTCCCCGGGGGTGGCTACACCTTC. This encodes CASSFPGGGYTF.

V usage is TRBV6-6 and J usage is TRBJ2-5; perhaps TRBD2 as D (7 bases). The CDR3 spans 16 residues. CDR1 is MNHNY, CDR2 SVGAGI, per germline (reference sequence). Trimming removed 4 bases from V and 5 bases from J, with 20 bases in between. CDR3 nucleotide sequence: TGTGCCAGCAGTTTCTGGGGGGGCCTGGCCCGGGAGACCCAGTACTTC. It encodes CASSFWGGLARETQYF.

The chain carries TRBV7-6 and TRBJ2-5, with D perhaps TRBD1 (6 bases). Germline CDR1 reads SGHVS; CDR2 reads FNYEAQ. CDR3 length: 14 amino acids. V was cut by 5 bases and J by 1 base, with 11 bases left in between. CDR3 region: CASSPQGTQETQYF. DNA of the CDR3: TGTGCCAGCAGCCCACAGGGAACCCAAGAGACCCAGTACTTC.

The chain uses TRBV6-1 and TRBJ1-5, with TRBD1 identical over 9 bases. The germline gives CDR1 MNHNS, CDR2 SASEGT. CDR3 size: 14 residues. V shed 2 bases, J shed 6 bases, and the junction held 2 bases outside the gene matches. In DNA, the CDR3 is TGTGCCAGCAGTGAACCGACAGGGGGTCAGCCCCAGCATTTT. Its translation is CASSEPTGGQPQHF.

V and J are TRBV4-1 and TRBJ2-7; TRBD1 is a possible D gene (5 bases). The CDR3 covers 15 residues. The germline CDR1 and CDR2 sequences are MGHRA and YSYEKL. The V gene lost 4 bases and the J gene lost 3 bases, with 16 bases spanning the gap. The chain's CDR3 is CASSPSYYQGYEQYF. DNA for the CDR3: TGCGCCAGCAGCCCCAGTTACTACCAGGGCTACGAGCAGTACTTC.

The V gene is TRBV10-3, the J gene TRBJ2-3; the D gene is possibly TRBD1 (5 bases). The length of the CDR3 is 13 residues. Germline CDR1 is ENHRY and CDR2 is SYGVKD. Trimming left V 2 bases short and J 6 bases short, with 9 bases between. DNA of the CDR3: TGTGCCATCAGTGAGAGCCACAGGGATACGCAGTATTTT. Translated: CAISESHRDTQYF.

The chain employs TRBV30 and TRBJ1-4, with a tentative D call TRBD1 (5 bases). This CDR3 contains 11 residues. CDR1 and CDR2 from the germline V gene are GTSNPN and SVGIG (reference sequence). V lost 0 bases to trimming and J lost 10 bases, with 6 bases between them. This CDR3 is CAWSVGAKLFF. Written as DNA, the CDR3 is TGTGCCTGGAGTGTAGGGGCAAAACTGTTTTTT.

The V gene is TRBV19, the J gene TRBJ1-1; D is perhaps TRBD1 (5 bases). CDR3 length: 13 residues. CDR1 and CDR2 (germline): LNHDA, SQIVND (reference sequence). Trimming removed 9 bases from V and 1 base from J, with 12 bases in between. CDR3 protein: CASPTGENTEAFF. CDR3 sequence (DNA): TGTGCCAGCCCGACGGGGGAGAACACTGAAGCTTTCTTT.